This T cell receptor beta chain was sequenced in a study of cytomegalovirus exposure and HLA in healthy donors (dated by TCRdb to about 2017). About the study as a whole: According to an earlier analysis of 550 to 700 of the donors, 150 million to 200 million T cells yielded some 120 million unique TCR beta sequences and around 300 Gb of sequence data. High-throughput TCR immunosequencing, statistical association of individual TCRs with disease status, and machine learning were combined to predict cytomegalovirus infection status. About 300 gigabases of sequencing data and 78 million or so unique TCR sequences were included in an early release covering about 700 HLA-typed donors. Besides the first cohort of 666 subjects, a separate validation cohort made up of over 100 different subjects was used. In a later genetic analysis, genome-wide SNP genotypes for about 65% of the 666 donors were used, and that subset was treated as a discovery cohort. The number of donors typed differed by locus, with 629-630 for A, B, C, DRB1 and DQB1, roughly 520 for DQA1, 600 to 610 for DPA1, and some 440 for DPB1. Every discovery cohort repertoire had been produced on one sequencing platform. Because of strong linkage in the cohort, roughly five DR-DQ haplotypes were treated as single units for association and clustering. In a later analysis, previously published TCR beta repertoires from roughly 710 donors were re-analyzed and high-resolution HLA genotyping was added so that TCR occurrence patterns could be studied. Across around 400 genotyped donors of the cohort, an average of about 250,000 unique TCR beta nucleotide sequences per donor were sequenced, and roughly 20% of those sequences were non-productive. The genetic ancestry cluster associated with self-reported Caucasian donors included approximately 85% of the approximately 400 genotyped donors. The study aimed to test whether cataloging public T cell receptors could reveal signatures of past pathogen exposure. An earlier analysis of approximately 640 of the donors applied high-throughput TCR beta sequencing to assess whether each TCR beta V gene segment acted as functional or pseudogenic. HLA typing covered class I and class II loci at four-digit resolution. The T cell repertoires of around 730 subjects were profiled by immunosequencing and related to cytomegalovirus serostatus. Alongside the repertoire data, information on donor age, sex, ethnicity and CMV serostatus was compiled. Rather than using new phenotypic data, the later analysis identified candidate immune exposures from TCR beta sequences and from how often those sequences occurred across donors. General conclusions and limits of the study: Compared with equally common non-associated chains, HLA-associated TCR beta chains in a later analysis were more clonally expanded and had lower generation probabilities. CMV serostatus was the only immune exposure information available for the cohort. Linkage disequilibrium might explain the correlated functional status among segregating V segments, but an unknown experimental factor could not be ruled out. Because counts were too low, 15 to 20 rarely observed V segments, including chromosome 9 orphons, were excluded from the earlier analysis of around 590 of the donors. Strong co-occurrence of HLA alleles, especially DR and DQ, made assigning TCR associations to individual alleles difficult. In vitro tests confirmed that a few of the cytomegalovirus-associated TCR beta chains recognize cytomegalovirus antigens. A cluster of highly shared sequence variants was judged likely to be a technical artifact of the sequencing pipeline. It was suggested by the authors that the approach could potentially be generalized to other disease states and immunological phenotypes. An association between a missense DCLRE1C variant and V-gene and J-gene trimming of TCR beta chains was found in a later genetic analysis and replicated in an independent cohort. A later genetic analysis reported fewer N-insertions in productive TCRs among donors in an Asian-associated ancestry cluster than the roughly 700-donor mean. A later analysis reported that several top co-occurrence clusters appeared linked to parvovirus B19, influenza, CMV and Epstein-Barr virus. According to a later analysis, most CMV-associated TCR beta chains appeared to be HLA-restricted, and the HLA associations seemed to be driven largely by CMV exposure. Because the 87-base-pair reads could not distinguish some IMGT-functional V segments, including TRBV6-2 and TRBV6-3, those segments were excluded. In the study, some 160 TCR beta chains were listed as associated with cytomegalovirus. A further reported finding was that TCR beta sequences accurately predicted the HLA-A and HLA-B alleles for most subjects in the first cohort. The classifier was reported to diagnose cytomegalovirus status with high specificity and sensitivity in both the original and validation cohorts. According to a later analysis, TCR association rates differed among HLA loci, with DRB1 alleles showing the most associated TCRs and HLA-C alleles showing the fewest. Across donors, most TCR sequences were observed very rarely, whereas some public TCRs were present in many individuals. In this cohort, only TCR beta chains were sequenced, and detectable features were limited by the absence of alpha or paired-chain data. Because HLA typing was unavailable for some donors at each locus, only the typed subset was used in association tests. The presence/absence analyses assumed that sequencing depth was roughly uniform across donors, and that assumption may not be true. Broadly in line with IMGT annotations, most TCR beta V segments showed up in productive rearrangements about 87% or about 30% of the time in an earlier analysis of approximately 600 of the donors. Specific HLA alleles were associated with roughly 16,000 TCR beta sequences at a false discovery rate of 0.05 in a later analysis.

CDR3 length: 14 amino acids, cysteine to phenylalanine. Only the CDR3 DNA is retained, 42 bases long and in frame from the first base. Taken from the germline V gene (reference sequence), the CDR1 and CDR2 loops are SEHNR and FQNEAQ. Germline trimming amounts to 1 base on V and 10 bases on J, with 3 as the count of junction bases outside the gene matches. The method was the immunoSEQ multiplex PCR assay. For the multiplex PCR, a mixture combining 60 forward primers for TCR Vbeta segments and 13 reverse primers for TCR Jbeta segments was used. A multiplex PCR assay on genomic DNA amplified the CDR3 region of rearranged TCR beta genes. Amplified TCR beta libraries were sequenced as 87-base-pair reads on the Illumina HiSeq System. In the authors' own workflow: Across the 500 to 750 repertoires, a later analysis counted 78 million or so unique TCR beta chains, about 10 million of which were shared by at least two donors. Raw reads were error-corrected and collapsed into unique sequences with a nearest-neighbor algorithm that merged closely related sequences to remove PCR and sequencing errors. V, D and J gene segments were assigned by aligning CDR3 sequences to IMGT reference sequences. For a sequence to be retained, a match of at least six nucleotides to both a V gene segment and a J gene segment was required. Rearrangements were called productive when the CDR3 lacked stop codons and stayed in frame with V and J; all others were non-productive. CDR3 was defined by IMGT convention, running from the second conserved V-encoded cysteine to the conserved J-encoded phenylalanine. In an earlier analysis of more than 550 of the donors, sequences lacking an unambiguous match to a single V gene segment were excluded. In an earlier analysis of approximately 610 of the donors, V segments were called functional above 56.7% productive rearrangements and were called segregating when the between-donor standard deviation exceeded 5%. To diagnose cytomegalovirus status from the catalog of TCR beta chain sequences, a statistical classification framework was built. In a later analysis, TCR nucleotide sequences were compared against IMGT/GENE-DB human TR gene sequences so that V and J genes could be assigned. Using the TCRdist pipeline, a later analysis assigned CDR3 sequences along with most-parsimonious VDJ recombination scenarios. In a later analysis, each TCR beta chain was defined by its CDR3 amino acid sequence together with its V-gene family, and reads lacking a unique V-gene family were excluded. A later analysis removed roughly 590 highly shared, low-generation-probability nucleotide sequences to deal with suspected cross-contamination and a sequencing artifact. In a later analysis, a clonal expansion index was calculated for each public chain from normalized within-repertoire ranks of inferred template counts. In a later analysis, generation probabilities were computed using a VDJ recombination model fitted to out-of-frame rearrangements, and the results were checked against IGoR. Hypergeometric tests were used in a later analysis to score TCR-TCR, TCR-HLA and TCR-CMV co-occurrence, with a repertoire-size bias correction applied to the TCR pairs. A later analysis estimated false discovery rates by permuting HLA or CMV assignments 20 times. In a later analysis, co-occurring TCRs were grouped using DBSCAN, and TCRdist sequence similarity was added for clustering within HLA-allele-positive subsets. For co-occurrence clustering, repertoires with fewer than 30,000 or more than 120,000 public chains were excluded, along with roughly 5 repertoires with anomalous nucleotide sharing. TCRdb obtained this table from immuneACCESS and retained in-frame rearrangements with V and J assigned. These tables miss some clones; where compared with another copy, unresolved V genes account for less than half of the shortfall, and the remainder is unexplained. V and J calls and clone size come straight from that table; D and trimming were deduced from the DNA. This sample's table has entries for 220,000 or so clones. The ten largest clones take up roughly 1.2% of the sample.

The cohort was made up of about 610 healthy bone marrow donors. Cohort members were all nominally healthy when sampled, although unrecorded immune exposures were likely present. The donor tested CMV seropositive, placing the donor among the 250 to 300 seropositive members of the cohort. Each donor provided a peripheral blood sample, and peripheral blood mononuclear cells were used for TCR beta sequencing. Genomic DNA was extracted from the blood cell samples with the Qiagen DNeasy Blood Extraction Kit. Regarding this clone: The clone's antigen remains unknown.

The V and J segments used are TRBV7-9 and TRBJ1-6, and 8 junction bases match TRBD1. The source is a girl aged 2 to 10 in good health and CMV-seropositive. Sample: PBMCs. The CDR3 is CASSLGRGQSPLHF. The base sequence is TGTGCCAGCAGCTTAGGCAGGGGGCAATCACCCCTCCACTTT. The full variable domain, with segments outside the CDR3 supplied by the reference TRBV7-9 and TRBJ1-6 proteins, appears as DTGVSQNPRHKITKRGQNVTFRCDPISEHNRLYWYRQTLGQGPEFLTYFQNEAQLEKSRLLSDRFSAERPKGSFSTLEIQRTEQGDSAMYLCASSLGRGQSPLHFGNGTRLTVT.